The entry that follows covers one T cell receptor (beta chain) sequence. The data were obtained in a study of T-cell memory formation after mild COVID-19. TCRdb independently ran MiXCR on the 5' RACE reads; one entry per CDR3 protein. The table includes about 250,000 distinct CDR3 sequences, approximately 15% detected once. Germline V lookup: CDR1 KGHSH, CDR2 LQKENI. There are 14 residues in the CDR3. V lost 3 bases and J 4 bases, leaving 9 bases between the germline ends. The sample taken for sequencing was PBMCs or a T cell subset sorted from them (not recorded which). This sequence originates from an adult woman who had mild COVID-19 (a few samples of this study predate the infection). Cell type and time point are not known. The rearrangement links TRBV18 to TRBJ2-2, with D perhaps matching TRBD1 (6 bases). CDR3 coding DNA: TGTGCCAGCTCACCGGGACACCGCACCGGGGAGCTGTTTTTT. Protein product: CASSPGHRTGELFF.